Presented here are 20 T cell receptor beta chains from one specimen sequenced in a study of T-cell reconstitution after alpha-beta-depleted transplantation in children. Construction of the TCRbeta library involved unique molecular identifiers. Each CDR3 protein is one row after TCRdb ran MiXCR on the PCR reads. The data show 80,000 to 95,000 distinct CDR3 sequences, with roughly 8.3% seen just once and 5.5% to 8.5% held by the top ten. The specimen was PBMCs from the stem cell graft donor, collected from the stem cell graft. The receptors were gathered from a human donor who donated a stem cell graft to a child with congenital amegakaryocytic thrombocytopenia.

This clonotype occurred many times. This CDR3 is CASSYTTGGDSPLHF. The CDR3 bases are TGTGCCAGCAGTTACACCACAGGGGGGGATTCACCCCTCCACTTT. The chain employs TRBV6-5 and TRBJ1-6; 8 bases align to TRBD1. From germline, CDR1 is MNHEY and CDR2 SVGAGI. With 2 bases clipped from V and 8 bases from J, the junction kept 5 bases outside the gene matches. The CDR3 contains 15 residues.

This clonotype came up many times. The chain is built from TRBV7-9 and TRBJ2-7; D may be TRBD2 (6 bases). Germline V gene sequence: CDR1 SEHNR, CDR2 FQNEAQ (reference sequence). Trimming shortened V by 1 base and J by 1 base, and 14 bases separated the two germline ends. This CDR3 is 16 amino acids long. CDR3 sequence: CASSLGFGGGSYEQYF. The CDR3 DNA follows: TGTGCCAGCAGCTTAGGGTTCGGGGGAGGATCCTACGAGCAGTACTTC.

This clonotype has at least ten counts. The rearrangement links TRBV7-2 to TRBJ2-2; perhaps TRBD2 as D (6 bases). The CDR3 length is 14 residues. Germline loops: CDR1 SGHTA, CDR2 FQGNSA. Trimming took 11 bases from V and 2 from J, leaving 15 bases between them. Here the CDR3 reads CAFSRGSNTGELFF. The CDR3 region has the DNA TGTGCCTTCTCCCGGGGGAGCAACACCGGGGAGCTGTTTTTT.

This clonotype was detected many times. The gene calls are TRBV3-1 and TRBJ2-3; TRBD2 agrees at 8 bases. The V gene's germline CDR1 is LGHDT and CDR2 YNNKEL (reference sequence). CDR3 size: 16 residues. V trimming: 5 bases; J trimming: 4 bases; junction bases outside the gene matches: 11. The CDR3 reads CASSDDLAGGPDTQYF. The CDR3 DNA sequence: TGTGCCAGCAGCGACGATCTGGCGGGGGGCCCAGATACGCAGTATTTT.

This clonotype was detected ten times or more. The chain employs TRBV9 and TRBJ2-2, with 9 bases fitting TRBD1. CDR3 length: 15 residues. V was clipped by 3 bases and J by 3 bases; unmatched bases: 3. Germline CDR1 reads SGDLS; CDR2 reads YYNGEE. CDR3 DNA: TGTGCCAGCAGCGCTACAGGGGGCGACACCGGGGAGCTGTTTTTT. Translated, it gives CASSATGGDTGELFF.

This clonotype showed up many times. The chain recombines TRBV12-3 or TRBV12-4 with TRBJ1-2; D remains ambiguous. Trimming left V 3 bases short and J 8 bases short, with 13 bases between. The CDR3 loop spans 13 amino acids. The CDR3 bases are TGTGCCAGCAGTTTGGGCGTTACGGGCGGCTACACCTTC. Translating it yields CASSLGVTGGYTF.

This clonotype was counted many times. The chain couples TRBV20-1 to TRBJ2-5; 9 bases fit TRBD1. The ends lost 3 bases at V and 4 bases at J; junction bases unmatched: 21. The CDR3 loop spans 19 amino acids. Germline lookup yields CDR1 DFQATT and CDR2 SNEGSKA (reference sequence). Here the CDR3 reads CSASRGQGGAMRELETQYF. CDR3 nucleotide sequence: TGCAGTGCTAGTAGGGGACAGGGAGGTGCGATGAGAGAGCTAGAGACCCAGTACTTC.

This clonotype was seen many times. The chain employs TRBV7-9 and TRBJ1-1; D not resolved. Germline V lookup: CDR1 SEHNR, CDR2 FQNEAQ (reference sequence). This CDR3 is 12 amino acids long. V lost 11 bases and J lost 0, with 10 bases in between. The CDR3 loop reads CAQRAVNTEAFF. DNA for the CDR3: TGTGCCCAGCGGGCGGTGAACACTGAAGCTTTCTTT.

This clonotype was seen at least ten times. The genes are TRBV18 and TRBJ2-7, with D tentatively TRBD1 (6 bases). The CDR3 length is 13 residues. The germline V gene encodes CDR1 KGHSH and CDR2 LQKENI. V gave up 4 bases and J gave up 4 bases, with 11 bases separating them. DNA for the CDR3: TGTGCCAGCTCACTTTCAGGGGAGTACGAGCAGTACTTC. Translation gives CASSLSGEYEQYF.

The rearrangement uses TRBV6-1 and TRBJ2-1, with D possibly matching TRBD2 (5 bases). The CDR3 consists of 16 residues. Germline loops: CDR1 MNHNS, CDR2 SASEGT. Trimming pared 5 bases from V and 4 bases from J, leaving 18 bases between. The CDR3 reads CASSQQSGNAYNEQFF. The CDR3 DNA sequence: TGTGCCAGCAGTCAACAATCCGGGAACGCTTACAATGAGCAGTTCTTC.

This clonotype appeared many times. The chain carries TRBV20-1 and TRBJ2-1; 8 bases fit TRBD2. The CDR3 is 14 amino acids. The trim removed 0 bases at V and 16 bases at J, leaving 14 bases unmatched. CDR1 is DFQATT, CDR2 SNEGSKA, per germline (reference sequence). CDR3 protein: CSAREIDPAGEEFF. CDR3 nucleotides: TGCAGTGCTAGAGAGATAGATCCAGCGGGAGAAGAATTCTTC.

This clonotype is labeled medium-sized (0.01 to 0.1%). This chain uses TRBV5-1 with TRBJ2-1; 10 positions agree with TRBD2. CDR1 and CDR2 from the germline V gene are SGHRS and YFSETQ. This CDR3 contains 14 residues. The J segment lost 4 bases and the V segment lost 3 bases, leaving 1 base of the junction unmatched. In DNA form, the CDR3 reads TGCGCCAGCAGCTCTAGCGGGAGTTACAATGAGCAGTTCTTC. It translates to CASSSSGSYNEQFF.

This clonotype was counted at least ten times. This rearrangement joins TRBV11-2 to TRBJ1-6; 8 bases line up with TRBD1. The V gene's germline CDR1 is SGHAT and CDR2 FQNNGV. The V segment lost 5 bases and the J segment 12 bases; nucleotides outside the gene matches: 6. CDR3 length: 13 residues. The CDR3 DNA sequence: TGTGCCAGCAGCCCATTTACAGGGGGACCCCTCCACTTT. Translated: CASSPFTGGPLHF. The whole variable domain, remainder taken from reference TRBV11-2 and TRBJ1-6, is EAGVAQSPRYKIIEKRQSVAFWCNPISGHATLYWYQQILGQGPKLLIQFQNNGVVDDSQLPKDRFSAERLKGVDSTLKIQPAKLEDSAVYLCASSPFTGGPLHFGNGTRLTVT.

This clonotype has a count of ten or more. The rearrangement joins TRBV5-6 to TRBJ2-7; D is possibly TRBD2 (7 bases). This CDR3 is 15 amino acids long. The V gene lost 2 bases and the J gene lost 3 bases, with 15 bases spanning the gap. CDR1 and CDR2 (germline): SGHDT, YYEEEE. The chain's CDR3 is CASSFEQGGGYEQYF. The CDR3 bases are TGTGCCAGCAGCTTTGAACAGGGCGGGGGCTACGAGCAGTACTTC.

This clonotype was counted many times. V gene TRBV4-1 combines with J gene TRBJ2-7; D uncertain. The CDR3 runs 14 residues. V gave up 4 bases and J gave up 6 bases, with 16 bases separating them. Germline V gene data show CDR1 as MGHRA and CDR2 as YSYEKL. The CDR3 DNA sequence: TGCGCCAGCAGCCCTACATCCCGCCTTGGCGAGCAGTACTTC. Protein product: CASSPTSRLGEQYF.

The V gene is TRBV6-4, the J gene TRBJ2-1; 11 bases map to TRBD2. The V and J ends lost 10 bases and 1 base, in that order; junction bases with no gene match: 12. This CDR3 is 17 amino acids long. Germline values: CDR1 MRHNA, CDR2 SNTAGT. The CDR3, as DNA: TGTGCCATCTGTTTTCCACTAGCGGGGGATTCCTACAATGAGCAGTTCTTC. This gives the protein CAICFPLAGDSYNEQFF.

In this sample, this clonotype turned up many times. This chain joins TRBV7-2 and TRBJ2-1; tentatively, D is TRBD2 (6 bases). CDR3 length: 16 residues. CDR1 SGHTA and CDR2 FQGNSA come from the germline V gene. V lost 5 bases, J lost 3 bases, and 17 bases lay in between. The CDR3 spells CASSPDLAPDYNEQFF. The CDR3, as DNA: TGTGCCAGCAGCCCGGACCTAGCGCCGGACTACAATGAGCAGTTCTTC. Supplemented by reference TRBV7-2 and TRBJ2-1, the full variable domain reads GAGVSQSPSNKVTEKGKDVELRCDPISGHTALYWYRQSLGQGLEFLIYFQGNSAPDKSGLPSDRFSAERTGGSVSTLTIQRTQQEDSAVYLCASSPDLAPDYNEQFFGPGTRLTVL.

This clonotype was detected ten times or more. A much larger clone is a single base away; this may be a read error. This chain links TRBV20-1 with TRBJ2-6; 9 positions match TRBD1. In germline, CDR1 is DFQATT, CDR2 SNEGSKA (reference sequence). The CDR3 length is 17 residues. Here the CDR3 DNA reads TGCAGTGCTAGAGAGGGACAGGGTTACTCTGGGGCCAACGGCCTGACTTTC. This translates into CSAREGQGYSGANGLTF.

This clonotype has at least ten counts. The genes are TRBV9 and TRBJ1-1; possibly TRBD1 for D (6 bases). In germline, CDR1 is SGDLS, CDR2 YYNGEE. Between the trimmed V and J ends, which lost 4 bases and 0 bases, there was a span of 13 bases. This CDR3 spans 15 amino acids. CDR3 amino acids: CASSYLGDMNTEAFF. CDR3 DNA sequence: TGTGCCAGCAGCTATTTAGGGGACATGAACACTGAAGCTTTCTTT.

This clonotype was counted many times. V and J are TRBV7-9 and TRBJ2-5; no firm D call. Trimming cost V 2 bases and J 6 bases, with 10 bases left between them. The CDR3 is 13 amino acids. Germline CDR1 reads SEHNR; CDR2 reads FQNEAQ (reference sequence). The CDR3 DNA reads TGTGCCAGCAGCTTACACACGACGAAGACCCAGTACTTC. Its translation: CASSLHTTKTQYF.